This T cell receptor beta chain originates from a study of OX40 agonist ivuxolimab in advanced cancers. V lost 0 bases to trimming and J lost 3 bases, with 4 bases between them. Germline V gene lookup returns CDR1 SGHRS and CDR2 YFSETQ. The CDR3 has 12 amino acids. Measured with immunoSEQ multiplex PCR; TCRdb has only the in-frame clones, and not every one. The table has about 31,000 clones, 65% to 90% seen once; the top ten hold roughly 29%. The clonotype was recovered from an adult with an advanced solid tumor such as melanoma, head and neck, liver or kidney cancer. The source was CD4+ or CD8+ T cells sorted from blood, collected in a trial of the OX40 agonist ivuxolimab. The chain has TRBV5-1 and TRBJ2-7; no firm D call. The CDR3 DNA reads TGCGCCAGCAGCTTGGTAGGCTACGAGCAGTACTTC. The encoded protein is CASSLVGYEQYF.